This TCR beta chain was recovered during a study of identical twins. The V end was cut by 2 bases, the J end by 8 bases, with 13 bases between. The germline CDR1 and CDR2 sequences are LNHNV and YYDKDF (reference sequence). The CDR3 runs 15 residues. TCRdb re-analysed the 5' RACE reads in MiXCR, keeping a single row per CDR3 protein. The table records hundreds of thousands of distinct CDR3 sequences, 8.5% to 9% of them present only once. The same sample was also studied in work on yellow fever vaccine responses in identical twins.

Sequencing was performed on PBMCs. The TCR was taken from a woman under 30 in good health. The V call is TRBV15, the J call TRBJ1-6; a weak D match, TRBD1 (5 bases). CDR3 nucleotides: TGTGCCACCAGCAGACCAAGTGGAGGGGATTCACCCCTCCACTTT. It is translated as CATSRPSGGDSPLHF.